The 30 T cell receptor beta chains presented below share a single source sample, sequenced in a study of T cell repertoires in cytomegalovirus infection. Via MiXCR, TCRdb re-called the reads, giving one row per CDR3 protein. The data hold about 480,000 distinct CDR3 sequences, with 25% to 35% observed a single time. Their cognate antigens are unknown. The specimen was cultured PBMCs, collected from culture after CMV antigen stimulation. The receptors stem from a human donor in good health (CMV status not recorded). Some clones in this sample may be carry-over from other donors' samples.

CDR3 in amino acids: CASSPPNYQPQHF. In DNA form, the CDR3 reads TGTGCCAGCAGTCCCCCAAACTATCAGCCCCAGCATTTT. V and J are TRBV6-2 or TRBV6-3 and TRBJ1-5; unclear D gene. CDR1 is MNHEY and CDR2 is SVGEGT in the germline V gene. V lost 5 bases to trimming and J lost 5 bases, with 10 bases between them. The CDR3 covers 13 residues.

This clonotype has more than one count but fewer than ten. The chain is built from TRBV6-5 and TRBJ2-7; 8 bases are shared with TRBD1. This CDR3 spans 13 amino acids. The germline CDR1 and CDR2 sequences are MNHEY and SVGAGI. Trimming cost V 0 bases and J 6 bases; bases outside gene matches: 1. The CDR3 sequence: CASSYSDRAEQYF. DNA of the CDR3: TGTGCCAGCAGTTACTCGGACAGGGCCGAGCAGTACTTC.

This clonotype was detected once. The chain employs TRBV3-1 and TRBJ1-5; TRBD1 agrees at 8 bases. After removal of 6 bases from V and 6 bases from J, the junction contained 7 bases not matched to a gene. Per germline, CDR1 LGHDT and CDR2 YNNKEL (reference sequence). CDR3 length equals 14 residues. CDR3 DNA: TGTGCCAGCAGTCTAGGACAGGGCACTCAGCCCCAGCATTTT. Protein: CASSLGQGTQPQHF.

The sample holds many counts of this clonotype. V gene TRBV7-2 combines with J gene TRBJ2-7; the D is unclear. This CDR3 is built from 15 residues. Trimming stripped 0 bases from V and 1 base from J, with 10 bases between. Germline loops: CDR1 SGHTA, CDR2 FQGNSA. CDR3 amino acids: CASSLALTGSYEQYF. CDR3 DNA sequence: TGTGCCAGCAGCTTAGCGCTGACGGGTTCCTACGAGCAGTACTTC.

This rearrangement joins TRBV19 to TRBJ1-3; D possibly corresponds to TRBD1 (5 bases). Germline V gives CDR1 LNHDA, CDR2 SQIVND (reference sequence). CDR3 length: 15 residues. Trimming stripped 4 bases from V and 2 bases from J, with 12 bases between. CDR3 DNA sequence: TGTGCCAGTAGTAGACAAGGGGCAGCTGGAAACACCATATATTTT. Translating it yields CASSRQGAAGNTIYF.

This clonotype was counted only a few times. V gene TRBV30 combines with J gene TRBJ2-6, with no clear D. V was trimmed by 4 bases and J by 2 bases, leaving 0 bases between them. CDR1 and CDR2 from the germline V gene are GTSNPN and SVGIG (reference sequence). The CDR3 length is 11 residues. CDR3: CAWTGANVLTF. Here the CDR3 DNA reads TGTGCCTGGACTGGGGCCAACGTCCTGACTTTC.

This clonotype has a count of ten or more. The chain links TRBV5-1 to TRBJ2-1, with 10 bases that match TRBD2. The CDR3 covers 16 residues. CDR1 SGHRS and CDR2 YFSETQ come from the germline V gene. J lost 9 bases, V lost 4 bases, and 13 bases had no gene match. The CDR3 reads CASSLYSGTSASEQFF. CDR3 nucleotides: TGCGCCAGCAGCCTATACTCCGGGACTAGCGCGAGTGAGCAGTTCTTC.

This clonotype has a count of ten or more. The chain combines TRBV11-2 with TRBJ2-7; unclear D gene. Germline values: CDR1 SGHAT, CDR2 FQNNGV. Trimming cost V 0 bases and J 2 bases, with 8 bases left between them. The CDR3 is 14 amino acids. The CDR3 bases are TGTGCCAGCAGCTTAGATCGCGGACCCTACGAGCAGTACGTC. Translated, it gives CASSLDRGPYEQYV.

The chain links TRBV11-2 to TRBJ2-1; D gene unclear. This CDR3 is 13 amino acids long. Germline V gene sequence: CDR1 SGHAT, CDR2 FQNNGV. V lost 5 bases, J lost 13 bases, and 18 bases lay in between. This CDR3 is CASSRRSVYGQFF. For the CDR3, the DNA is TGTGCCAGCAGCCGCCGGTCCGTCTATGGACAGTTCTTC.

The chain recombines TRBV24-1 with TRBJ2-1; D remains unclear. Deletions cut 7 bases from V and 5 bases from J, with 5 bases between. Germline values: CDR1 KGHDR, CDR2 SFDVKD. The CDR3 contains 11 residues. In nucleotides, the CDR3 is TGTGCCACCAGATTAGACAATGAGCAGTTCTTC. It translates to CATRLDNEQFF.

The chain links TRBV6-2 or TRBV6-3 to TRBJ2-3, with TRBD2 as a possible D gene (6 bases). Deletions cut 7 bases from V and 4 bases from J, with 18 bases between. This CDR3 region has 15 residues. Per the germline V gene, CDR1 is MNHEY and CDR2 is SVGEGT. CDR3 DNA: TGTGCCAGCACGGGCCAACGGGAGATCCCAGATACGCAGTATTTT. It specifies CASTGQREIPDTQYF.

This clonotype was seen a handful of times. This chain connects TRBV27 to TRBJ2-1, with 8 bases aligning to TRBD2. The CDR3 loop spans 16 amino acids. V was clipped by 3 bases and J by 0 bases; unmatched bases: 4. The germline CDR1 and CDR2 sequences are MNHEY and SMNVEV (reference sequence). CDR3 protein: CASSFSGMSSYNEQFF. DNA of the CDR3: TGTGCCAGCAGTTTTAGCGGGATGAGCTCCTACAATGAGCAGTTCTTC.

To note about this clonotype: Germline and junction disagree at one end, which may indicate a read error. The chain employs TRBV28 and TRBJ2-3; TRBD2 agrees at 8 bases. The CDR3 consists of 13 residues. Germline CDR1 is MDHEN and CDR2 is SYDVKM. Here the CDR3 reads CASSPRLARPRDF. The CDR3 coding sequence is TGTGCCAGCAGCCCCCGACTAGCGAGACCGCGGGATTTT.

The sample holds a few counts of this clonotype. The chain employs TRBV5-4 and TRBJ2-1, with 7 positions matching TRBD2. The germline CDR1 and CDR2 sequences are SGHNT and YYREEE (reference sequence). The CDR3 runs 16 residues. With 3 bases clipped from V and 0 bases from J, the junction kept 6 bases outside the gene matches. The CDR3 protein is CASSYRRGSSYNEQFF. The DNA for the CDR3 is TGTGCCAGCAGCTACCGGCGCGGGAGCTCCTACAATGAGCAGTTCTTC.

This clonotype was detected only a few times. This chain connects TRBV7-8 to TRBJ1-5; 8 nucleotides agree with TRBD1. The junction had 10 bases not matched to a gene; V was cut back by 5 bases and J by 1 base. Germline V gives CDR1 SGHVS, CDR2 FQNEAQ. This CDR3 comprises 17 residues. The CDR3 sequence: CASSVGTGVGSNQPQHF. The CDR3 DNA sequence: TGTGCCAGCAGCGTCGGGACAGGAGTTGGGAGCAATCAGCCCCAGCATTTT.

This clonotype was seen a handful of times. The genes are TRBV11-2 and TRBJ2-7, with 7 nucleotides matching TRBD1. With V trimmed by 5 bases and J by 2 bases, 9 bases remained unmatched. This CDR3 region has 15 residues. Germline V gene sequence: CDR1 SGHAT, CDR2 FQNNGV. In DNA, the CDR3 is TGTGCCAGCAGCCTAGCCCCAGGACAGGCCTACGAGCAGTACGTC. Translated, it gives CASSLAPGQAYEQYV.

The chain combines TRBV4-2 with TRBJ2-3, with D uncertain. V gave up 3 bases and J gave up 4 bases, with 11 bases separating them. CDR1 is LGHNA, CDR2 YNFKEQ, per germline. This CDR3 has 14 amino acids. The CDR3 DNA sequence: TGTGCCAGCAGCCAGGTGTCGTTGGCAGATACGCAGTATTTT. It is translated as CASSQVSLADTQYF.

The genes are TRBV28 and TRBJ1-2, with a tentative D call TRBD1 (5 bases). Germline V lookup: CDR1 MDHEN, CDR2 SYDVKM. V was cut by 7 bases and J by 8 bases, with 14 bases left in between. The CDR3 loop spans 12 amino acids. The CDR3 sequence is CASTSGTRGYTF. In DNA, the CDR3 is TGTGCCAGCACCTCCGGGACTCGCGGCTACACCTTC.

This clonotype was seen more than once but under ten times. The chain couples TRBV28 to TRBJ1-2, with D possibly TRBD1 on 6 matching bases. The CDR3 loop spans 14 amino acids. Germline assignment: CDR1 MDHEN and CDR2 SYDVKM. V was cut by 3 bases and J by 3 bases, with 11 bases left in between. The CDR3 here is CASSLPSGDYGYTF. As DNA, the CDR3 is TGTGCCAGCAGTTTGCCCTCAGGGGACTATGGCTACACCTTC.

The rearrangement links TRBV20-1 to TRBJ2-1, with unresolved D. Germline-derived CDR1 and CDR2 are DFQATT and SNEGSKA (reference sequence). This CDR3 is 16 amino acids long. V was pared by 5 bases and J by 6 bases, with 23 bases between. As DNA, the CDR3 is TGCAGTGCTGTTGACACGATTAAATTGCACTCCAATGAGCAGTTCTTC. Translating gives CSAVDTIKLHSNEQFF.

The V call is TRBV28, the J call TRBJ1-1, with unresolved D. Trimming shortened V by 5 bases and J by 2 bases, and 12 bases separated the two germline ends. CDR1 and CDR2 (germline): MDHEN, SYDVKM. This CDR3 contains 14 residues. The CDR3 DNA reads as TGTGCCAGCAGTCCCACCAGACCTAACACTGAAGCTTTCTTT. It yields the protein CASSPTRPNTEAFF.

V is TRBV5-4 and J is TRBJ2-3; D not certain. The germline V gene encodes CDR1 SGHNT and CDR2 YYREEE (reference sequence). V gave up 2 bases and J gave up 6 bases, with 16 bases separating them. This CDR3 has 15 amino acids. CDR3 nucleotides: TGTGCCAGCAGCTTATCGAGCGCCATTCGCGATACGCAGTATTTT. Translating it yields CASSLSSAIRDTQYF.

This clonotype turned up a few times. The chain recombines TRBV28 with TRBJ1-3, with D perhaps TRBD1 (5 bases). The CDR3 covers 16 residues. The germline gives CDR1 MDHEN, CDR2 SYDVKM. V lost 2 bases, J lost 4 bases, and 15 bases lay in between. The CDR3 reads CASSLIQAPRGNTIYF. In nucleotides, the CDR3 is TGTGCCAGCAGTTTAATACAGGCCCCGCGCGGAAACACCATATATTTT. Full variable domain (missing parts from reference TRBV28 and TRBJ1-3): DVKVTQSSRYLVKRTGEKVFLECVQDMDHENMFWYRQDPGLGLRLIYFSYDVKMKEKGDIPEGYSVSREKKERFSLILESASTNQTSMYLCASSLIQAPRGNTIYFGEGSWLTVV.

For this clonotype: Its ends do not fully match the called genes, so a read error is possible. This chain uses TRBV11-2 with TRBJ2-1; either TRBD1 or TRBD2 may fit D (5 bases each). Per germline, CDR1 SGHAT and CDR2 FQNNGV. This CDR3 region has 12 residues. The CDR3 sequence: CASSHPGRDPVF. The CDR3 region has the DNA TGTGCCAGCAGCCACCCGGGCAGGGACCCAGTCTTC.

The V and J genes are TRBV7-9 and TRBJ1-1; no firm D call. The germline V and J ends were trimmed by 4 bases and 5 bases, with 23 bases remaining between them. Germline loops: CDR1 SEHNR, CDR2 FQNEAQ (reference sequence). This CDR3 is 17 amino acids long. This CDR3 is CASSSKDGGSLGTEAFF. The CDR3 coding sequence is TGTGCCAGCAGCTCAAAGGACGGAGGATCTCTGGGGACTGAAGCTTTCTTT.

This clonotype was seen more than once but under ten times. The chain uses TRBV7-2 and TRBJ2-5, with D possibly being TRBD2 (6 bases). CDR1 and CDR2 (germline): SGHTA, FQGNSA. The ends were cut back, 4 bases at V and 13 bases at J, with 13 bases in the middle. There are 11 residues in the CDR3. CDR3 region: CASSSLAQLYF. The DNA for the CDR3 is TGTGCCAGCAGCTCGCTAGCGCAGTTGTACTTC.

This clonotype was picked up a small number of times. The chain employs TRBV6-5 and TRBJ1-1; tentative D call: TRBD1 (5 bases). CDR1 MNHEY and CDR2 SVGAGI come from the germline V gene. This CDR3 contains 15 residues. V was clipped by 5 bases and J by 1 base, with 14 bases between them. This CDR3 is CASSRTGAGNTEAFF. The DNA of the CDR3 is TGTGCCAGCAGTAGAACAGGCGCCGGGAACACTGAAGCTTTCTTT.

V gene TRBV7-2 combines with J gene TRBJ2-7, with 9 bases lining up with TRBD2. Germline values: CDR1 SGHTA, CDR2 FQGNSA. V dropped 4 bases and J dropped 3; count of bases not matched to a gene: 7. This CDR3 contains 15 residues. CDR3 sequence: CASSYSGSADYEQYV. The CDR3 DNA reads TGTGCCAGCAGCTATAGCGGGAGTGCCGACTACGAGCAGTACGTC.

The V and J genes are TRBV6-5 and TRBJ2-2; 9 bases are a match to TRBD1. The V and J ends lost 4 bases and 3 bases, in that order; junction bases with no gene match: 15. The V gene's germline CDR1 is MNHEY and CDR2 SVGAGI. The CDR3 is 19 residues long. The CDR3 DNA is TGTGCCAGCAGTTCCCGGGACAGGGTCTCGCAAACTCACACCGGGGAGCTGTTTTTT. Its protein product is CASSSRDRVSQTHTGELFF.

In its sample, this clonotype was seen a few times. This chain links TRBV7-2 with TRBJ2-4; 7 bases are shared with TRBD2. Germline lookup yields CDR1 SGHTA and CDR2 FQGNSA. The CDR3 length is 12 residues. V lost 3 bases, J lost 9 bases, and 2 bases stayed unmatched. This CDR3 is CASSFGEGIQYF. The CDR3 nucleotides read TGTGCCAGCAGCTTTGGGGAGGGCATTCAGTACTTC.